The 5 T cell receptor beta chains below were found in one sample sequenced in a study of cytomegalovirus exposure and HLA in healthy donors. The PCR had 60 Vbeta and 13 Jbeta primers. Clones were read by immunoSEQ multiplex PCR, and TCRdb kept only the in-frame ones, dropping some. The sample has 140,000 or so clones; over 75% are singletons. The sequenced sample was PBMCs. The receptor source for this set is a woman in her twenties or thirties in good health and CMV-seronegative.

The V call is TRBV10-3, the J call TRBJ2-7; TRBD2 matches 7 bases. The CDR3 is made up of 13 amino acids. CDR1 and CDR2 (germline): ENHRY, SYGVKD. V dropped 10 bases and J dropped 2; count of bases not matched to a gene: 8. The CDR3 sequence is CATAGVEAYEQYF. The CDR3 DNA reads TGTGCCACCGCGGGGGTGGAGGCCTACGAGCAGTACTTC.

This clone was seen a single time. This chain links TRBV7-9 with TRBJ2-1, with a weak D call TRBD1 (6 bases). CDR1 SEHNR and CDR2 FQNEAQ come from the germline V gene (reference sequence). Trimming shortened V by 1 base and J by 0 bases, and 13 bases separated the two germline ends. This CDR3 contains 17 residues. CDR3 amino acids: CASSLGARQDSYNEQFF. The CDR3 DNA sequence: TGTGCCAGCAGCTTAGGGGCGAGACAGGACTCCTACAATGAGCAGTTCTTC.

CDR3 DNA sequence: TGTGCCAGCAGTTACAGGAGCTATGGCTACACCTTC. Translating gives CASSYRSYGYTF. The chain is built from TRBV6-5 and TRBJ1-2, with D unclear. CDR3 length equals 12 residues. Per the germline V gene, CDR1 is MNHEY and CDR2 is SVGAGI. V was pared by 2 bases and J by 4 bases, with 5 bases between.

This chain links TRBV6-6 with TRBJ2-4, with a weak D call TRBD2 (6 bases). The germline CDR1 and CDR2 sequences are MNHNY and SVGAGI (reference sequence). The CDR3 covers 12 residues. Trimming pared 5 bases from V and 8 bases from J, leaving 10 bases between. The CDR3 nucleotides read TGTGCCAGCAGTCCGGGGGTGGACATTCAGTACTTC. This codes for CASSPGVDIQYF.

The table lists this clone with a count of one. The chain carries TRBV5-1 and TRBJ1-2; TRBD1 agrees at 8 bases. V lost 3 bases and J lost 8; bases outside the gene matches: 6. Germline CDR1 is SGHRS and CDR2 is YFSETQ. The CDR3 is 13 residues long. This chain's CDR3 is CASSSPGTGGYTF. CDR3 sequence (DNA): TGCGCCAGCAGCTCACCCGGGACAGGCGGCTACACCTTC.